These T cell receptor beta chains were read from a single sample in a study of shared clonotypes between healthy human individuals. Clones were read by immunoSEQ multiplex PCR, and TCRdb kept only the in-frame ones, dropping some. The repertoire includes roughly 2,300,000 clones, 85% to 95% of them detected once, and approximately 0.39% sits in the top ten. Sequences were obtained from naive CD4+ T cells from PBMCs. The receptors come from a man between 18 and 35 years old in good health. Some clones in this sample may be carry-over from other donors' samples. The CDR3 runs from the conserved cysteine through the conserved F or W. A D gene is named only where the DNA matches it firmly.

>TRBJ2-1|TRBV19|NA
CASSWKSLNEQFF
TGTGCCAGTAGCTGGAAGAGCTTGAATGAGCAGTTCTTC
>TRBJ1-4|TRBV28|NA
CASSPLGEKLFF
TGTGCCAGCAGTCCGCTTGGGGAAAAACTGTTTTTT
>TRBJ2-7|TRBV4-1|NA
CASSQGIIYSYEQYF
TGCGCCAGCAGCCAAGGGATAATTTACTCCTACGAGCAGTACTTC
>TRBJ2-1|TRBV5-1|TRBD2
CASSSGTSGRSSYNEQFF
TGCGCCAGCAGCTCCGGGACTAGCGGGAGATCATCCTACAATGAGCAGTTCTTC
>TRBJ1-5|TRBV30|NA
CAWKEQGNQPQHF
TGTGCCTGGAAAGAACAGGGCAATCAGCCCCAGCATTTT
>TRBJ1-4|TRBV15|NA
CATSLSGALREKLFF
TGTGCCACCAGCCTGTCGGGCGCCTTACGTGAAAAACTGTTTTTT
>TRBJ2-3|TRBV4-1|NA
CASSQGYGTDTQYF
TGCGCCAGCAGCCAAGGGTACGGCACAGATACGCAGTATTTT
>TRBJ1-1|TRBV18|NA
CASSPLVGPNTEAFF
TGTGCCAGCTCACCCCTCGTAGGGCCGAACACTGAAGCTTTCTTT
>TRBJ2-5|TRBV28|TRBD2
CASSLGAGGQETQYF
TGTGCCAGCAGTTTAGGAGCGGGAGGCCAAGAGACCCAGTACTTC
>TRBJ1-4|TRBV19|TRBD1
CASHSTGAQLFF
TGTGCCAGCCATTCCACAGGGGCGCAACTGTTTTTT
>TRBJ1-6|TRBV30|NA
CAWRDSRIGNSPLHF
TGTGCCTGGAGAGACAGCCGGATCGGCAATTCACCCCTCCACTTT
>TRBJ2-7|TRBV6-5|NA
CASLILGQLPF
TGTGCCAGCTTAATTCTAGGACAGCTCCCCTTC
>TRBJ2-3|TRBV29-1|NA
CSGDLSSTDTQYF
TGCAGCGGGGACTTATCTAGCACAGATACGCAGTATTTT
>TRBJ1-1|TRBV4-1|NA
CASSPPAQGIELAFF
TGCGCCAGCAGCCCGCCAGCACAGGGTATTGAGCTGGCTTTCTTT
>TRBJ1-6|TRBV7-9|NA
CASSLFGPDNSPLHF
TGTGCCAGCAGCTTGTTTGGGCCCGATAATTCACCCCTCCACTTT
>TRBJ1-1|TRBV6-5|NA
CASSLLDTEAFF
TGTGCCAGCAGTTTGCTGGACACTGAAGCTTTCTTT
>TRBJ1-5|TRBV11-2|NA
CASSLDLPAGNQPQHF
TGTGCCAGCAGCTTAGATCTCCCAGCAGGCAATCAGCCCCAGCATTTT
>TRBJ1-4|TRBV18|NA
CAAMAPIGGEKLFF
TGTGCTGCTATGGCTCCTATAGGGGGTGAAAAACTGTTTTTT
>TRBJ1-1|TRBV29-1|TRBD1
CSGRGQGPVNTEAFF
TGCAGCGGCCGGGGACAGGGTCCCGTGAACACTGAAGCTTTCTTT
>TRBJ1-5|TRBV2|NA
CASSEPPGIQPQHF
TGTGCCAGCAGTGAGCCCCCGGGGATCCAGCCCCAGCATTTT
>TRBJ2-5|TRBV2|NA
CASSDGRSQETQYF
TGTGCCAGCAGTGATGGGCGGAGCCAAGAGACCCAGTACTTC
>TRBJ2-7|TRBV5-1|NA
CASSPPGDEQYF
TGCGCCAGCAGCCCCCCAGGGGACGAGCAGTACTTC
>TRBJ2-4|TRBV27|TRBD2
CASSLGTGGAKNIQYF
TGTGCCAGCAGTTTAGGGACGGGAGGAGCCAAAAACATTCAGTACTTC